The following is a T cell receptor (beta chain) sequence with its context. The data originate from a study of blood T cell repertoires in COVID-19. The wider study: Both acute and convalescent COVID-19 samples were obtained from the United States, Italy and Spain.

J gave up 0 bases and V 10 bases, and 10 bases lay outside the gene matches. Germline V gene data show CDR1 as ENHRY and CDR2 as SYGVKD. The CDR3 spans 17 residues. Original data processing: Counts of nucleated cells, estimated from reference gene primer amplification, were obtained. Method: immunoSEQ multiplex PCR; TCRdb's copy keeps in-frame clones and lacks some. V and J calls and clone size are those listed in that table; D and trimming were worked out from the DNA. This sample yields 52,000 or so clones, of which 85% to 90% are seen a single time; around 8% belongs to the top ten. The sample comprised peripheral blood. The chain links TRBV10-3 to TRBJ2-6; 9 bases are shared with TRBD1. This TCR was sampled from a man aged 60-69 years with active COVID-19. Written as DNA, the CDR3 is TGTGCCACCACCGGGACAGGGCCCCTCTCTGGGGCCAACGTCCTGACTTTC. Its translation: CATTGTGPLSGANVLTF.